A selection of T cell receptor beta chains follows, all from one sample in a study of long-term antiretroviral therapy in people with HIV. Using immunoSEQ multiplex PCR, the repertoire was profiled, and TCRdb retains in-frame clones only, with some absent. The sample has 30,000 or so clones, over 75% seen once. Sequencing used unsorted PBMCs, obtained 3 years after starting antiretroviral therapy. Every receptor here comes from a man aged 40-49 years with HIV. Both conserved end residues are part of each CDR3. D genes are given only for firm matches. Rows may omit the clone size; those that give it use once, few, many or a size class.

v_call	j_call	d_call	cdr3_length	clone_size	cdr3_nt	cdr3_aa
TRBV27	TRBJ2-3	TRBD2	17	-	TGTGCCAGCAGGCGGCTAGCGGGATTCCCTAGCACAGATACGCAGTATTTT	CASRRLAGFPSTDTQYF
TRBV4-1	TRBJ1-2	-	15	-	TGCGCCAGCAGCCAAGATGGGGCGGGGCACTATGGCTACACCTTC	CASSQDGAGHYGYTF
TRBV6-5	TRBJ2-3	-	15	-	TGTGCCAGCAGTTACTGGGGGGGGCAGTCCGATACGCAGTATTTT	CASSYWGGQSDTQYF
TRBV7-9	TRBJ2-1	TRBD1	14	once	TGTGCCAGCAGCTTCCCCGGACAGGGCAATGAGCAGTTCTTC	CASSFPGQGNEQFF
TRBV19	TRBJ1-2	-	12	-	TGTGCCAGTAGCGCCTACGCCTATGGCTACACCTTC	CASSAYAYGYTF
TRBV5-4	TRBJ2-5	-	14	-	TGTGCCAGCAGCTCCGGGACGTATCAAGAGACCCAGTACTTC	CASSSGTYQETQYF
TRBV5-1	TRBJ1-4	-	13	once	TGCGCCAGCAGTAGACAGCCAGATGAAAAACTGTTTTTT	CASSRQPDEKLFF
TRBV19	TRBJ2-2	-	13	-	TGTGCCAGTGGGCGAGGTCCCACCGGGGAGCTGTTTTTT	CASGRGPTGELFF
TRBV21-1	TRBJ2-7	-	10	-	TGTGCCAGGGCACCCTACGAGCAGTACTTC	CARAPYEQYF
TRBV9	TRBJ1-3	-	16	-	TGTGCCAGCAGCGTAGCGGACAGTCCGATAGGAAACACCATATATTTT	CASSVADSPIGNTIYF
TRBV7-8	TRBJ1-6	-	15	-	TGTGCCAGCAGCTTAGCCGGGACATCCAATTCACCCCTCCACTTT	CASSLAGTSNSPLHF
TRBV2	TRBJ1-6	TRBD1	13	-	TGTGCCAGCACGACAGGGGGACGGTCACCCCTCCACTTT	CASTTGGRSPLHF
TRBV4-2	TRBJ2-6	-	17	-	TGTGCCAGCAGCCAAGAGGTCAGCCCATCTGGGGCCAACGTCCTGACTTTC	CASSQEVSPSGANVLTF
TRBV7-6	TRBJ2-5	TRBD1	18	-	TGTGCCAGCAGCTTAGCGTGGGGACAGGGACCCAGGGAAGAGACCCAGTACTTC	CASSLAWGQGPREETQYF
TRBV5-4	TRBJ2-3	-	13	-	TGTGCCAGCAGCTTACTCCCAGCAGATACGCAGTATTTT	CASSLLPADTQYF
TRBV2	TRBJ1-2	-	15	few	TGTGCCAGCCTAAGGCCAAGGGGAGTTTCCTATGGCTACACCTTC	CASLRPRGVSYGYTF
TRBV7-9	TRBJ2-5	-	16	-	TGTGCCAGCAGCTTAGCGGGGGCGACCCTCCAAGAGACCCAGTACTTC	CASSLAGATLQETQYF
TRBV29-1	TRBJ1-5	-	14	-	TGCAGCGTTGGGGGGACGGACAGCAATCAGCCCCAGCATTTT	CSVGGTDSNQPQHF
TRBV13	TRBJ2-5	TRBD2	15	once	TGTGCCAGCAGCTTGATGGCGGGAGGGAAAGAGACCCAGTACTTC	CASSLMAGGKETQYF
TRBV9	TRBJ2-1	-	17	few	TGTGCCAGCAGCGTAGGGCCCAGGGGAGGTGGAGAGGATGAGCAGTTCTTC	CASSVGPRGGGEDEQFF
TRBV7-9	TRBJ2-7	-	17	few	TGTGCCAGCAGCCCTAGTCTCCTGGGGTCAAACTCCTACGAGCAGTACTTC	CASSPSLLGSNSYEQYF
TRBV7-9	TRBJ2-2	TRBD1	15	-	TGTGCCAGCAGCTCCGACAGGGGAGGCACCGGGGAGCTGTTTTTT	CASSSDRGGTGELFF
TRBV30	TRBJ2-1	-	12	once	TGTGCCTGGAGTAGTAGGCAGATTGAGCAGTTCTTC	CAWSSRQIEQFF
TRBV6-5	TRBJ2-4	-	13	-	TGTGCCAGCAGACCCCCCGGAGAATCCATTCAGTACTTC	CASRPPGESIQYF
TRBV4-1	TRBJ2-2	TRBD2	16	-	TGCGCCAGCAGCCCACTAGCGACAACGAACACCGGGGAGCTGTTTTTT	CASSPLATTNTGELFF
TRBV27	TRBJ2-7	TRBD2	13	-	TGTGCCAGCAGTTTCAGCGGGAGCGGGATCCCGTACTTC	CASSFSGSGIPYF
TRBV2	TRBJ2-3	TRBD1	14	-	TGTGCCAGCAGTGACAGGGGGCCCACAGATACGCAGTATTTT	CASSDRGPTDTQYF
TRBV6-5	TRBJ2-3	TRBD1	14	-	TGTGCCAGCAGTTACGGGACAGGGACAGATACGCAGTATTTT	CASSYGTGTDTQYF
TRBV5-1	TRBJ1-1	-	18	-	TGCGCCAGCAGCTTGAACCCAGGGGACCTAACCGGGAACACTGAAGCTTTCTTT	CASSLNPGDLTGNTEAFF
TRBV10-3	TRBJ1-5	-	14	-	TGTGCCATCAGTACGGATACTGAGGGTCAGCCCCAGCATTTT	CAISTDTEGQPQHF
TRBV6-5	TRBJ2-5	TRBD1	12	-	TGTGCCAGCAACGGGGACAGGGGGGGTCAGTACTTC	CASNGDRGGQYF
TRBV12-5	TRBJ2-1	-	16	-	TGTGCTAGTGGTTTGGAGGTAGGCGGCTCCTACAATGAGCAGTTCTTC	CASGLEVGGSYNEQFF
TRBV6-1	TRBJ2-7	-	17	-	TGTGCCAGCAGTGAAGCAAAGGGGAGGCAGGGGCGGCACGAGCAGTACTTC	CASSEAKGRQGRHEQYF
TRBV11-1	TRBJ2-7	-	13	-	TGTGCCAGCAGCTTTGGCCTGTCCTACGAGCAGTACTTC	CASSFGLSYEQYF
TRBV6-5	TRBJ1-1	-	13	-	TGTGCCAGCAGGGACCATGTGAACACTGAAGCTTTCTTT	CASRDHVNTEAFF
TRBV12-5	TRBJ2-2	TRBD1	14	-	TGTGCTAGTGGTTCCAGGGGGTCCACCGGGGAGCTGTTTTTT	CASGSRGSTGELFF
TRBV10-3	TRBJ1-5	TRBD1	15	-	TGTGCCATCAGTGAGGCACAGGGGTCCAATCAGCCCCAGCATTTT	CAISEAQGSNQPQHF
TRBV7-9	TRBJ1-1	-	13	-	TGTGCCAGCAGCTTAGATGCAGACACTGAAGCTTTCTTT	CASSLDADTEAFF
TRBV7-9	TRBJ2-2	-	17	once	TGTGCCAGCAGCGGAATGGGGGGGCGAGCGAACACCGGGGAGCTGTTTTTT	CASSGMGGRANTGELFF
TRBV27	TRBJ2-1	TRBD2	18	-	TGTGCCGGATCAGAGGAAGCGGGAGGGCACAGTTCCTACAATGAGCAGTTCTTC	CAGSEEAGGHSSYNEQFF
TRBV6-5	TRBJ2-2	TRBD2	14	-	TGTGCCATCCGCCCCGGACTAGTTTCCGGGGAGCTGTTTTTT	CAIRPGLVSGELFF